The 19 T cell receptor beta chains reported below all come from one sample, sequenced in a study of cytomegalovirus exposure and HLA in healthy donors. The primer mix had 60 Vbeta and 13 Jbeta primers. Clones were sequenced by immunoSEQ multiplex PCR, and TCRdb holds only the in-frame ones, with some missing. The sample carries 130,000 to 150,000 clones, 78% recorded once. The specimen sequenced was PBMCs. All receptors come from a woman aged 18 to 35 in good health and CMV-seropositive.

The chain has TRBV30 and TRBJ1-5; weak D call: TRBD1 (6 bases). This CDR3 contains 13 residues. CDR1 and CDR2 from the germline V gene are GTSNPN and SVGIG (reference sequence). Between the trimmed V and J ends, which lost 3 bases and 7 bases, there was a span of 13 bases. CDR3 sequence (DNA): TGTGCCTGGAGCTTCCAGGGGATGCAGCCCCAGCATTTT. This sequence encodes CAWSFQGMQPQHF.

The chain employs TRBV19 and TRBJ1-1; D is possibly TRBD1 (5 bases). The CDR3 totals 14 residues. V lost 4 bases to trimming and J lost 1 base, with 10 bases between them. Per germline, CDR1 LNHDA and CDR2 SQIVND (reference sequence). DNA of the CDR3: TGTGCCAGTAGTACAGACAGATGGAACACTGAAGCTTTCTTT. Translated, it gives CASSTDRWNTEAFF.

This clone came up a few times. The chain couples TRBV30 to TRBJ2-5; D is possibly TRBD2 (7 bases). Between the trimmed V and J ends, which lost 3 bases and 5 bases, there was a span of 16 bases. Germline CDR1 and CDR2: GTSNPN and SVGIG (reference sequence). The CDR3 has 14 residues. CDR3 amino acids: CAWRGGAKGETQYF. The CDR3 DNA is TGTGCCTGGAGGGGGGGGGCGAAAGGGGAGACCCAGTACTTC.

The chain employs TRBV7-9 and TRBJ1-1; tentatively, D is TRBD1 (5 bases). Germline CDR1 and CDR2: SEHNR and FQNEAQ (reference sequence). The V gene lost 2 bases and the J gene lost 6 bases, with 13 bases spanning the gap. The CDR3 is 14 amino acids. The CDR3 region has the DNA TGTGCCAGCAGCTTAATTGGTGCAGGGTCTGAAGCTTTCTTT. Protein: CASSLIGAGSEAFF.

The chain employs TRBV7-2 and TRBJ2-2, with TRBD1 identical over 7 bases. The V segment lost 5 bases and the J segment 7 bases; nucleotides outside the gene matches: 10. Germline values: CDR1 SGHTA, CDR2 FQGNSA. CDR3 length: 15 residues. The CDR3 region has the DNA TGTGCCAGCAGCAACACGGACAGGCTTGGCGGGGAGCTGTTTTTT. This gives the protein CASSNTDRLGGELFF.

This clone was seen just once. The chain employs TRBV5-1 and TRBJ1-6; D perhaps matches TRBD1 (6 bases). Trimming stripped 4 bases from V and 10 bases from J, with 18 bases between. The CDR3 spans 15 residues. Germline values: CDR1 SGHRS, CDR2 YFSETQ. This CDR3 is CASSLSSGVNSPLHF. The CDR3 DNA sequence: TGCGCCAGCAGCCTTAGCTCAGGGGTGAACTCACCCCTCCACTTT.

The chain carries TRBV5-8 and TRBJ1-4; 7 nucleotides agree with TRBD1. This CDR3 has 17 amino acids. V lost 6 bases to trimming and J lost 4 bases; unmatched junction nucleotides: 15. Germline-derived CDR1 and CDR2 are SGHTS and YDEGEE. The CDR3 protein is CASTSGTDGGGNEKLFF. CDR3 bases: TGTGCCAGCACCTCGGGGACAGACGGTGGGGGTAATGAAAAACTGTTTTTT.

The J gene is TRBJ1-2, the V gene TRBV5-4; tentatively, D is TRBD1 (6 bases). This CDR3 spans 13 amino acids. V was pared by 2 bases and J by 5 bases, with 10 bases between. Germline values: CDR1 SGHNT, CDR2 YYREEE (reference sequence). The CDR3 DNA reads TGTGCCAGCAGCTTATATGGACAGTATGGCTACACCTTC. As protein: CASSLYGQYGYTF.

CDR3 sequence: CASIPGQGRYEQYF. The CDR3 DNA sequence: TGTGCCAGCATCCCGGGACAGGGGAGGTACGAGCAGTACTTC. The chain employs TRBV11-2 and TRBJ2-5; TRBD1 aligns across 10 bases. Judging by the DNA end, TRBJ2-7 fits better; the J call may be wrong. CDR3 length: 14 residues. From germline, CDR1 is SGHAT and CDR2 FQNNGV.

In its sample, this clone was seen a few times. V and J are TRBV21-1 and TRBJ2-5; the D call TRBD2 from the table was never checked on the DNA. The end of the DNA is better explained by TRBJ2-7, so the J call may be wrong. TRBV21-1 is annotated as a pseudogene. This CDR3 is built from 13 residues. CDR3 DNA: TGTGCCAGCAGCAATGCGGGGTCCTACGAGCAGTACTTC. Its protein product is CASSNAGSYEQYF.

The V gene is TRBV19, the J gene TRBJ1-2; D possibly corresponds to TRBD1 (6 bases). V was cut by 7 bases and J by 2 bases, with 14 bases left in between. The germline V gene has CDR1 LNHDA and CDR2 SQIVND (reference sequence). This CDR3 contains 14 residues. CDR3 in DNA: TGTGCCAGTACCCCAGCGGACAGCAACTATGGCTACACCTTC. Protein product: CASTPADSNYGYTF.

The chain combines TRBV9 with TRBJ2-7; TRBD2 aligns across 11 bases. V lost 1 base and J lost 2; bases outside the gene matches: 2. The germline gives CDR1 SGDLS, CDR2 YYNGEE. The CDR3 is 15 residues long. In DNA form, the CDR3 reads TGTGCCAGCAGCGTACTAGCGGGGGGCACCTACGAGCAGTACTTC. Amino acids: CASSVLAGGTYEQYF.

The J gene is TRBJ1-1, the V gene TRBV30; D not resolved. The V end was cut by 2 bases, the J end by 6 bases, with 10 bases between. CDR1 and CDR2 from the germline V gene are GTSNPN and SVGIG (reference sequence). The CDR3 length is 12 residues. The chain's CDR3 is CAWSLEESEAFF. The CDR3 DNA reads as TGTGCCTGGAGTCTTGAGGAGTCTGAAGCTTTCTTT.

The chain links TRBV18 to TRBJ2-3; D is uncertain. The V and J ends lost 1 base and 3 bases respectively, with 8 bases between them. Germline CDR1 is KGHSH and CDR2 is LQKENI. The CDR3 runs 14 residues. The CDR3 loop is CASSPRPDTDTQYF. CDR3 DNA sequence: TGTGCCAGCTCACCACGGCCCGATACAGATACGCAGTATTTT. Complete variable domain (other parts from reference TRBV18 and TRBJ2-3): NAGVMQNPRHLVRRRGQEARLRCSPMKGHSHVYWYRQLPEEGLKFMVYLQKENIIDESGMPKERFSAEFPKEGPSILRIQQVVRGDSAAYFCASSPRPDTDTQYFGPGTRLTVL.

The rearrangement joins TRBV5-1 to TRBJ2-2, with TRBD2 matching over 7 bases. Germline CDR1 SGHRS, CDR2 YFSETQ. Germline trimming cut 4 bases from V and 2 bases from J; bases unmatched to any gene: 5. This CDR3 comprises 15 residues. Here the CDR3 reads CASSGGLPNTGELFF. DNA of the CDR3: TGCGCCAGCAGCGGGGGACTACCAAACACCGGGGAGCTGTTTTTT. The complete variable domain, with remaining parts taken from reference TRBV5-1 and TRBJ2-2, reads KAGVTQTPRYLIKTRGQQVTLSCSPISGHRSVSWYQQTPGQGLQFLFEYFSETQRNKGNFPGRFSGRQFSNSRSEMNVSTLELGDSALYLCASSGGLPNTGELFFGEGSRLTVL.

The chain joins TRBV2 to TRBJ1-5, with D perhaps matching TRBD1 (5 bases). The germline CDR1 and CDR2 sequences are SNHLY and FYNNEI. CDR3 length: 15 residues. V dropped 7 bases and J dropped 0 bases, with 13 bases sitting between them. CDR3 nucleotides: TGTGCCAGCACGGGGGAGATAGCTAGCAATCAGCCCCAGCATTTT. Translation: CASTGEIASNQPQHF.

This rearrangement joins TRBV5-4 to TRBJ2-7; D may be TRBD2 (5 bases). CDR3 length: 12 residues. V shed 2 bases and J shed 7 bases, with 10 bases lying between them. The germline CDR1 and CDR2 sequences are SGHNT and YYREEE (reference sequence). The CDR3 is CASSFPGKEQYF. The CDR3 nucleotides read TGTGCCAGCAGCTTTCCCGGGAAGGAGCAGTACTTC.

V and J are TRBV19 and TRBJ1-3; TRBD1 matches at 9 bases. The CDR3 is made up of 14 amino acids. J lost 1 base, V lost 9 bases, and 4 bases had no gene match. Germline CDR1 reads LNHDA; CDR2 reads SQIVND (reference sequence). CDR3 amino acids: CASKDRGSGNTIYF. CDR3 sequence (DNA): TGTGCCAGCAAGGACAGGGGTTCTGGAAACACCATATATTTT.

V usage is TRBV7-9 and J usage is TRBJ2-7; TRBD1 aligns across 9 bases. CDR1 is SEHNR and CDR2 is FQNEAQ in the germline V gene (reference sequence). CDR3 length: 15 residues. V lost 3 bases to trimming and J lost 2 bases; unmatched junction nucleotides: 5. Here the CDR3 DNA reads TGTGCCAGCAGCTTGTTGGGACAGGGAGCCTACGAGCAGTACTTC. Translation: CASSLLGQGAYEQYF.